The clone carrying this T cell receptor (beta chain) has just one count. These data originate in a study of blood T cell repertoires in COVID-19. Study at large: The United States, Italy and Spain supplied acute and convalescent COVID-19 samples.

In the study's own analysis: For nucleated cells, counts were estimated from reference gene primer amplification. TCRdb's copy holds only in-frame clones and misses some; the assay was immunoSEQ multiplex PCR. The V and J calls and clone size were taken over from that table, and D and trimming were inferred from the DNA. Here the sample spans roughly 74,000 clones, 80% to 90% being singletons. The CDR3 consists of 17 residues. Germline values: CDR1 MDHEN, CDR2 SYDVKM. Trimming took off 4 bases at V and 2 bases at J, with 15 bases between the two ends. This TCR came from a man aged 70 or older with acute or convalescent COVID-19. The chain uses TRBV28 and TRBJ2-6, with D possibly TRBD1 on 6 matching bases. Specimen: peripheral blood. For the CDR3, the DNA is TGTGCCAGCAGTTCCTTGGGGGCGCACGCTGGGGCCAACGTCCTGACTTTC. Amino acid sequence: CASSSLGAHAGANVLTF.